This is a list of T cell receptor beta chains from one sample in a study of blood T cell repertoires in COVID-19. Clones were read by immunoSEQ multiplex PCR, and TCRdb kept only the in-frame ones, dropping some. The sample gives roughly 60,000 clones, 75% to 85% of which show up once; around 14% is in the top ten. Sequencing was done on a sample of peripheral blood. These receptors all stem from a man older than 75 with acute or convalescent COVID-19. The CDR3 runs from the conserved cysteine through the conserved F or W. Each record gives: J gene, D gene, clone size, V gene, CDR3 DNA, CDR3 protein. A D gene is named only where the DNA matches it firmly. Only some rows state a clone size, as once, few, many or a class for expanded clones.

J: TRBJ1-5; D: NA; size: NA; V: TRBV3-1/TRBV3-2; DNA: TGTGCCAGCAGCCGTGACAGTCTTAATCAGCCCCAGCATTTT; CDR3: CASSRDSLNQPQHF
J: TRBJ2-5; D: NA; size: NA; V: TRBV24-1; DNA: TGTGCCACCAGTGATGTCGTGGTAGCTGAGACCCAGTACTTC; CDR3: CATSDVVVAETQYF
J: TRBJ2-7; D: NA; size: NA; V: TRBV2; DNA: TGTGCCAGCAGTGTGGCCCGGGGCTACGAGCAGTACTTC; CDR3: CASSVARGYEQYF
J: TRBJ1-5; D: TRBD1; size: NA; V: TRBV4-1; DNA: TGCGCCAGCAGCCAAGCCCCGGGAGGGACAGGGGAAGGTGATCAGCCCCAGCATTTT; CDR3: CASSQAPGGTGEGDQPQHF
J: TRBJ1-6; D: TRBD1; size: NA; V: TRBV6-1; DNA: TGTGCCAGCAGTGAGCCGGGACAGACCATAGATTCACCCCTCCACTTT; CDR3: CASSEPGQTIDSPLHF
J: TRBJ2-7; D: NA; size: NA; V: TRBV12-1; DNA: TGTGCCAGCAGCAATAACCAGGGGAGCTCCTACGAGCAGTACTTC; CDR3: CASSNNQGSSYEQYF
J: TRBJ1-1; D: NA; size: NA; V: TRBV19; DNA: TGTGCCAGTAGACATCTAGGGGGGGGGCCGAACACTGAAGCTTTCTTT; CDR3: CASRHLGGGPNTEAFF
J: TRBJ1-5; D: NA; size: NA; V: TRBV2; DNA: TGTGCCAGCAGTCCCGGGACTCACGGGGCAGGACAGCCCCAGCATTTT; CDR3: CASSPGTHGAGQPQHF
J: TRBJ2-1; D: TRBD2; size: NA; V: TRBV5-6; DNA: TGTGCCAGCAGCAAGGGACTAGCGGGGGGCTACAATGAGCAGTTCTTC; CDR3: CASSKGLAGGYNEQFF
J: TRBJ2-3; D: TRBD2; size: NA; V: TRBV7-9; DNA: TGTGCCAGCAGTCTTATGACTAGCGGGGGGGCCGCAGATACGCAGTATTTT; CDR3: CASSLMTSGGAADTQYF
J: TRBJ1-3; D: NA; size: NA; V: TRBV2; DNA: TGTGCCAGCAGTGAAGGGGCTCGAAACACCATATATTTT; CDR3: CASSEGARNTIYF
J: TRBJ2-3; D: TRBD2; size: NA; V: TRBV5-1; DNA: TGCGCCAGCAGCTTGTGGGTAGCGGGGCTGAGGGATACGCAGTATTTT; CDR3: CASSLWVAGLRDTQYF
J: TRBJ1-2; D: TRBD1; size: NA; V: TRBV5-4; DNA: TGTGCCAGCAGCTTGGACAGGGGGGGCTATGGCTACACCTTC; CDR3: CASSLDRGGYGYTF
J: TRBJ1-3; D: TRBD1; size: once; V: TRBV10-1; DNA: TGCGCCAGCAGGGACAGGGGTAAGGACTCTGGAAACACCATATATTTT; CDR3: CASRDRGKDSGNTIYF
J: TRBJ2-7; D: NA; size: NA; V: TRBV25-1; DNA: TGTGCCAGCAGTGATCCTCAAGGGACTACAGGGTACGAGCAGTACTTC; CDR3: CASSDPQGTTGYEQYF
J: TRBJ2-7; D: NA; size: few; V: TRBV12-3/TRBV12-4; DNA: TGTGCCAGCAGCCGTACTCTCTCCTACGAGCAGTACTTC; CDR3: CASSRTLSYEQYF
J: TRBJ1-2; D: NA; size: NA; V: TRBV19; DNA: TGTGCCAGTAGTATTGACTCGGACAGAGGTGGCTACACCTTC; CDR3: CASSIDSDRGGYTF
J: TRBJ1-1; D: NA; size: NA; V: TRBV19; DNA: TGTGCCAGTAGTATAGATTTCGACACTGAAGCTTTCTTT; CDR3: CASSIDFDTEAFF
J: TRBJ1-1; D: NA; size: once; V: TRBV7-9; DNA: TGTGCCAGCAGCTTAGCATGGCAGGGCGCGAACACTGAAGCTTTCTTT; CDR3: CASSLAWQGANTEAFF
J: TRBJ1-5; D: NA; size: NA; V: TRBV4-1; DNA: TGCGCCAGCAGCCACACCGGGCGGTCGGGGGGGCCCAATCAGCCCCAGCATTTT; CDR3: CASSHTGRSGGPNQPQHF
J: TRBJ2-1; D: TRBD1; size: NA; V: TRBV6-4; DNA: TGTGCCAGCAGTGACTCAGGGGGCGTCGATGAGCAGTTCTTC; CDR3: CASSDSGGVDEQFF
J: TRBJ2-3; D: TRBD2; size: few; V: TRBV5-4; DNA: TGTGCCAGCAGCTCCGGGACTAGCTGGGGAGCTAGCACAGATACGCAGTATTTT; CDR3: CASSSGTSWGASTDTQYF
J: TRBJ2-7; D: NA; size: NA; V: TRBV5-1; DNA: TGCGCCAGCAGCTTGGGACAGGGAGGTGGCGAGCAGTACTTC; CDR3: CASSLGQGGGEQYF
J: TRBJ2-3; D: TRBD1; size: NA; V: TRBV4-1; DNA: TGCGCCAGCAGCCAAGAATCGTTGAACGTAGCCGCAGGGGGTACGCAGTATTTT; CDR3: CASSQESLNVAAGGTQYF
J: TRBJ2-5; D: TRBD1; size: NA; V: TRBV9; DNA: TGTGCCAGCAGCGTATCCGGGACAGTAACGGGAGAGACCCAGTACTTC; CDR3: CASSVSGTVTGETQYF
J: TRBJ2-5; D: NA; size: NA; V: TRBV5-1; DNA: TGCGCCAGCAGCCAAGGAGGGGAAGAGACCCAGTACTTC; CDR3: CASSQGGEETQYF
J: TRBJ2-3; D: NA; size: NA; V: TRBV5-4; DNA: TGTGCCAGCAGCTTGGCCCCAGGCACTAGCACAGATACGCAGTATTTT; CDR3: CASSLAPGTSTDTQYF
J: TRBJ2-4; D: NA; size: once; V: TRBV5-1; DNA: TGCGCCAGCAGTCCTGATCCCGGGTTAAACATTCAGTACTTC; CDR3: CASSPDPGLNIQYF
J: TRBJ1-1; D: NA; size: NA; V: TRBV4-1; DNA: TGCGCCAGCAGCCAAGAGGGCAACATGAACACTGAAGCTTTCTTT; CDR3: CASSQEGNMNTEAFF
J: TRBJ2-3; D: TRBD2; size: NA; V: TRBV5-1; DNA: TGCGCCAGCAGCAAGACTAGCGGGGGGGCAGATACGCAGTATTTT; CDR3: CASSKTSGGADTQYF
J: TRBJ1-2; D: NA; size: NA; V: TRBV10-3; DNA: TGTGCCATCAGTGAACGGGGGATAGGGTATGGCTACACCTTC; CDR3: CAISERGIGYGYTF
J: TRBJ1-1; D: NA; size: NA; V: TRBV9; DNA: TGTGCCAGCAGCGTAGGAGGCAGTCGCACCCCTTTTGTTGAAGCTTTCTTT; CDR3: CASSVGGSRTPFVEAFF
J: TRBJ1-1; D: NA; size: NA; V: TRBV19; DNA: TGTGCCAGTAACCTCAGGGATACGAACACTGAAGCTTTCTTT; CDR3: CASNLRDTNTEAFF
J: TRBJ1-2; D: NA; size: NA; V: TRBV7-2; DNA: TGTGCCAGCAGCCCTCACCGGTATGGCTACACCTTC; CDR3: CASSPHRYGYTF
J: TRBJ1-5; D: NA; size: once; V: TRBV28; DNA: TGTGCCAGCAGTTTATCGGGGTATAGCAATCAGCCCCAGCATTTT; CDR3: CASSLSGYSNQPQHF
J: TRBJ2-4; D: NA; size: NA; V: TRBV3-1/TRBV3-2; DNA: TGTGCCAGCAGCCCGAGCCAGGCAACCAAAAACATTCAGTACTTC; CDR3: CASSPSQATKNIQYF
J: TRBJ2-5; D: TRBD1; size: NA; V: TRBV7-7; DNA: TGTGCTAGCAGCGAAACCACAGGGGGGCAAGAGACCCAGTACTTC; CDR3: CASSETTGGQETQYF
J: TRBJ1-4; D: NA; size: NA; V: TRBV5-1; DNA: TGCGCCAGCAGCGACCCGGGAGTCCAAGAAAAACTGTTTTTT; CDR3: CASSDPGVQEKLFF
J: TRBJ1-4; D: NA; size: NA; V: TRBV19; DNA: TGTGCCAGTACCCTCAGGGGCAGAACTAATGAAAAACTGTTTTTT; CDR3: CASTLRGRTNEKLFF
J: TRBJ1-2; D: NA; size: NA; V: TRBV11-2; DNA: TGTGCCAGCAGCCCCGGGGAGTACGTTGGCTACACCTTC; CDR3: CASSPGEYVGYTF
J: TRBJ1-2; D: TRBD1; size: NA; V: TRBV20-1; DNA: TGCAGTGCTAGTCGACAGGGGAACGGCTACACCTTC; CDR3: CSASRQGNGYTF
J: TRBJ1-5; D: NA; size: NA; V: TRBV11-2; DNA: TGTGCCAGCAGCTTTACAGGCAATCAGCCCCAGCATTTT; CDR3: CASSFTGNQPQHF
J: TRBJ2-5; D: NA; size: NA; V: TRBV7-8; DNA: TGTGCCAGCAGCTTATTTCCGGCGGGGACAGAGACCCAGTACTTC; CDR3: CASSLFPAGTETQYF
J: TRBJ1-2; D: TRBD1; size: NA; V: TRBV4-2; DNA: TGTGCCAGCAGCCAAGACAGGGGGCTTGGCTACACCTTC; CDR3: CASSQDRGLGYTF
J: TRBJ1-6; D: NA; size: few; V: TRBV4-1; DNA: TGCGCCAGCAGCCAAGGGGTAGTGGCGGGACTAGAAAGATCACCCCTCCACTTT; CDR3: CASSQGVVAGLERSPLHF
J: TRBJ2-7; D: TRBD1; size: NA; V: TRBV5-6; DNA: TGTGCCAGCAGCTCAACTCGGGACAGCTCCTACGAGCAGTACTTC; CDR3: CASSSTRDSSYEQYF
J: TRBJ2-1; D: TRBD2; size: NA; V: TRBV11-3; DNA: TGTGCCAGCAGCTTAGTGGGCGGGGGGTCCTACAATGAGCAGTTCTTC; CDR3: CASSLVGGGSYNEQFF
J: TRBJ1-5; D: NA; size: NA; V: TRBV6-5; DNA: TGTGCCAGCGCTCCCCTGCGGCTTGATTCGCCCCAGCATTTT; CDR3: CASAPLRLDSPQHF
J: TRBJ1-2; D: NA; size: NA; V: TRBV3-1/TRBV3-2; DNA: TGTGCCAGCAGCCAGGGGGCCCGTGGCTACACCTTC; CDR3: CASSQGARGYTF
J: TRBJ1-2; D: NA; size: NA; V: TRBV30; DNA: TGTGCCTGGAGTGTACATCCGGGAAGAGCTAACTATGGCTACACCTTC; CDR3: CAWSVHPGRANYGYTF
J: TRBJ2-1; D: NA; size: NA; V: TRBV19; DNA: TGTGCCAGTAGTAGCCTCAGCAGGGGATTTGCGAATGAGCAGTTCTTC; CDR3: CASSSLSRGFANEQFF
J: TRBJ1-3; D: TRBD1; size: NA; V: TRBV7-9; DNA: TGTGCCAGCAGCCCGACAGGGGGCACGGGAAACACCATATATTTT; CDR3: CASSPTGGTGNTIYF
J: TRBJ2-2; D: TRBD1; size: NA; V: TRBV19; DNA: TGTGCCAGTAGTTGGGGACAGGGGCTCACGAACACCGGGGAGCTGTTTTTT; CDR3: CASSWGQGLTNTGELFF
J: TRBJ1-3; D: TRBD1; size: NA; V: TRBV5-6; DNA: TGTGCCAGCAGCTTGGGTACAGGGGACTCTGGAAACACCATATATTTT; CDR3: CASSLGTGDSGNTIYF
J: TRBJ1-2; D: TRBD1; size: NA; V: TRBV6-1; DNA: TGTGCCAGCAGTGAACCAGGGGGTCGTGGCTACACCTTC; CDR3: CASSEPGGRGYTF
J: TRBJ2-1; D: TRBD2; size: NA; V: TRBV29-1; DNA: TGCAGCGCCCTTGCCGGGGGGGCGTCCTTCAATGAGCAGTTCTTC; CDR3: CSALAGGASFNEQFF
J: TRBJ1-1; D: NA; size: few; V: TRBV6-5; DNA: TGTGCCAGCAGTTATATTAAGCGGGGGACGAACACTGAAGCTTTCTTT; CDR3: CASSYIKRGTNTEAFF
J: TRBJ1-1; D: NA; size: NA; V: TRBV15; DNA: TGTGCCACCAGCAGAGATGAAGGGGCGACGGCTTCCTTT; CDR3: CATSRDEGATASF
J: TRBJ1-5; D: NA; size: NA; V: TRBV19; DNA: TGTGCCAGTGGATGGGGAGGCAATCAGCCCCAGCATTTT; CDR3: CASGWGGNQPQHF
J: TRBJ1-1; D: NA; size: NA; V: TRBV29-1; DNA: TGCAGCGTTGGAGGGATGAACACTGAAGCTTTCTTT; CDR3: CSVGGMNTEAFF